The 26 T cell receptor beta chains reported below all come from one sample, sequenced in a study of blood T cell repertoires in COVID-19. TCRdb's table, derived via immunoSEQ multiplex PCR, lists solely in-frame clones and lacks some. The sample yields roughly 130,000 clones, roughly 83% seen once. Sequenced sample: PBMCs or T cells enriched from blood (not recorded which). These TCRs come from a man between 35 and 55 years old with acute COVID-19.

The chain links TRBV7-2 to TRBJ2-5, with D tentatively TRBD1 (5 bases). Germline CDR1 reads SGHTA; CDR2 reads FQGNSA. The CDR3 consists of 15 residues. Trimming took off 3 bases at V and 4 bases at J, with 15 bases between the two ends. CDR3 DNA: TGTGCCAGCAGCTTCGGCAGGGTAGAGGCAGAGACCCAGTACTTC. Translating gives CASSFGRVEAETQYF.

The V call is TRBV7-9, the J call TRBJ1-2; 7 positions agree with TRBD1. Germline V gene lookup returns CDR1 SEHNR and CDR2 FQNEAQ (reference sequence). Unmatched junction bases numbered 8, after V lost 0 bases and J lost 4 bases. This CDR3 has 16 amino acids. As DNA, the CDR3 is TGTGCCAGCAGCTTAGCGCGGATCAGGGGGACCTATGGCTACACCTTC. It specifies CASSLARIRGTYGYTF. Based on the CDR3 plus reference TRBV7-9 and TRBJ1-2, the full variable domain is DTGVSQNPRHKITKRGQNVTFRCDPISEHNRLYWYRQTLGQGPEFLTYFQNEAQLEKSRLLSDRFSAERPKGSFSTLEIQRTEQGDSAMYLCASSLARIRGTYGYTFGSGTRLTVV.

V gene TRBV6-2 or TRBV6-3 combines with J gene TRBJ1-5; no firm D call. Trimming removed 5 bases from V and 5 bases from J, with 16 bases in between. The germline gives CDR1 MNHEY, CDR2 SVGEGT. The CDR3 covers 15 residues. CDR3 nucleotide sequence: TGTGCCAGCAGTCCCCGTAAGGCGGGCTATCAGCCCCAGCATTTT. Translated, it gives CASSPRKAGYQPQHF.

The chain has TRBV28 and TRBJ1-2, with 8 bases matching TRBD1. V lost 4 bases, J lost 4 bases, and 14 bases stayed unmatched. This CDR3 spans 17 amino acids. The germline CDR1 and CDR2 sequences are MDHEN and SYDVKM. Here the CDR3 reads CASSWARDADRAYGYTF. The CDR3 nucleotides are TGTGCCAGCAGTTGGGCCCGTGACGCGGACAGGGCCTATGGCTACACCTTC.

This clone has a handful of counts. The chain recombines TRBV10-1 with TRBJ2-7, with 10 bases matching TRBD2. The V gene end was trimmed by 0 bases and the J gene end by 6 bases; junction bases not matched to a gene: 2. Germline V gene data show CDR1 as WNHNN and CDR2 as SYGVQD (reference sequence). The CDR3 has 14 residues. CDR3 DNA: TGCGCCAGCAGTGAGTCTGCTAGCGGGAGCGAGCAGTACTTC. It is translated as CASSESASGSEQYF.

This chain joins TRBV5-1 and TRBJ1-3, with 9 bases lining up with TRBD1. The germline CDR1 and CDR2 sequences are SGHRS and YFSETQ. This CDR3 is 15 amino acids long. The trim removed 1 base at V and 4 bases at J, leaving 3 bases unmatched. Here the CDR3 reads CASSLWTGVGNTIYF. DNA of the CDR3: TGCGCCAGCAGCTTGTGGACAGGGGTAGGAAACACCATATATTTT. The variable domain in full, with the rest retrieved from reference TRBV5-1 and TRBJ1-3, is KAGVTQTPRYLIKTRGQQVTLSCSPISGHRSVSWYQQTPGQGLQFLFEYFSETQRNKGNFPGRFSGRQFSNSRSEMNVSTLELGDSALYLCASSLWTGVGNTIYFGEGSWLTVV.

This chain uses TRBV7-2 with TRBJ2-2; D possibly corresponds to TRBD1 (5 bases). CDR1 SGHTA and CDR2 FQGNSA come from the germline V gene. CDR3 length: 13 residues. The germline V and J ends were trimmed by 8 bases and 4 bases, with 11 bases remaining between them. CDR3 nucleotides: TGTGCCAGCCGGCAGGGCGGCACCGGGGAGCTGTTTTTT. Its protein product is CASRQGGTGELFF.

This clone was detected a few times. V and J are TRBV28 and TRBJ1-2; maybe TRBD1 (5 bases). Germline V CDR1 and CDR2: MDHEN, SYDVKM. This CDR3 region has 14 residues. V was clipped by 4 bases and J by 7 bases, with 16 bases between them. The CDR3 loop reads CASSSGLGLAGYTF. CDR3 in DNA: TGTGCCAGCAGTTCCGGTCTGGGGCTCGCTGGCTACACCTTC.

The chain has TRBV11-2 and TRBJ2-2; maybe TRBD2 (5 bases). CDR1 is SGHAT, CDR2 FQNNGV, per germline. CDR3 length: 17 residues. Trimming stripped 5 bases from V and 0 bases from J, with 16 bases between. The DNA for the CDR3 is TGTGCCAGCAGCACTAGTCGGGCGGTCGCGAACACCGGGGAGCTGTTTTTT. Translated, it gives CASSTSRAVANTGELFF. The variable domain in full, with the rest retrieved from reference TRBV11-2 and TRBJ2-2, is EAGVAQSPRYKIIEKRQSVAFWCNPISGHATLYWYQQILGQGPKLLIQFQNNGVVDDSQLPKDRFSAERLKGVDSTLKIQPAKLEDSAVYLCASSTSRAVANTGELFFGEGSRLTVL.

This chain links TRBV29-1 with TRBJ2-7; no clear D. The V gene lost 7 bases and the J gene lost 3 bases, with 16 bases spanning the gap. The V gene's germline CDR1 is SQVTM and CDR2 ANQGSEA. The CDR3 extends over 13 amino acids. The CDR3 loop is CSAAGSTFYEQYF. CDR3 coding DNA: TGCAGCGCCGCCGGGTCCACGTTCTACGAGCAGTACTTC.

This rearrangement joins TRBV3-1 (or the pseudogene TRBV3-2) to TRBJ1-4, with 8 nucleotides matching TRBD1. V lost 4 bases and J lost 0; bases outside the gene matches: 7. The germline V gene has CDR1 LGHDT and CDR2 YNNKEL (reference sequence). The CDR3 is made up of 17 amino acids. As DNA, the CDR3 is TGTGCCAGCAGCCCCCGGGACAGGCCTGCAACTAATGAAAAACTGTTTTTT. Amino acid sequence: CASSPRDRPATNEKLFF.

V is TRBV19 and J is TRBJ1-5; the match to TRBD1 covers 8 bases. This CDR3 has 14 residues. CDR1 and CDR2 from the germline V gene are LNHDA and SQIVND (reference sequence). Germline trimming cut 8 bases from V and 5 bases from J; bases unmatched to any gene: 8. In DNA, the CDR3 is TGTGCCAGTGCGAGCAGGGGGCGGGATCAGCCCCAGCATTTT. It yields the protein CASASRGRDQPQHF.

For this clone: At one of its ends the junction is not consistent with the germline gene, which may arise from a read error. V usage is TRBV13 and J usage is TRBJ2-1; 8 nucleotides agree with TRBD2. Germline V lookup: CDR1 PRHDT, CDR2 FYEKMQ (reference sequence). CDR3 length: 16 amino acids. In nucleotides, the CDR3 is TGTGCCAGCGGACGATATCGGGGGGGCTCCCACAATGAGCAGTTCTTC. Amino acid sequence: CASGRYRGGSHNEQFF.

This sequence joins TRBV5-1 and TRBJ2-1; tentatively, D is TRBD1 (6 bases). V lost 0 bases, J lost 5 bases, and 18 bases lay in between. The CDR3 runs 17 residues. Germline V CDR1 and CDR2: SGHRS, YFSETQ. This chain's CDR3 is CASSLGLTDRRNNEQFF. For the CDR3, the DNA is TGCGCCAGCAGCTTGGGATTAACGGACAGACGAAACAATGAGCAGTTCTTC.

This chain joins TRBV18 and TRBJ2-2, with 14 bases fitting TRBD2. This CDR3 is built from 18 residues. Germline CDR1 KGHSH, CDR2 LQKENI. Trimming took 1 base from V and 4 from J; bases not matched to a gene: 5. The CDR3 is CASSPRTSGRRVTGELFF. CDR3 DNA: TGTGCCAGCTCACCACGGACTAGCGGGAGGAGGGTCACCGGGGAGCTGTTTTTT.

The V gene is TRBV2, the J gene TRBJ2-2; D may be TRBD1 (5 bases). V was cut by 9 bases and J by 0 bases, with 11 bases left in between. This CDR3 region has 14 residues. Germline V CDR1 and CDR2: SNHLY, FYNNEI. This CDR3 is CASRQFANTGELFF. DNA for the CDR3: TGTGCCAGTAGACAGTTCGCGAACACCGGGGAGCTGTTTTTT.

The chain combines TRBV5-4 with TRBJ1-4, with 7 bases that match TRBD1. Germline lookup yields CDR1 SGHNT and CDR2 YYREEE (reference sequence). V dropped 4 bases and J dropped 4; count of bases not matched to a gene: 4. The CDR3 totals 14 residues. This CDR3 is CASSTTGINEKLFF. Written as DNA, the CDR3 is TGTGCCAGCAGCACGACAGGGATTAATGAAAAACTGTTTTTT.

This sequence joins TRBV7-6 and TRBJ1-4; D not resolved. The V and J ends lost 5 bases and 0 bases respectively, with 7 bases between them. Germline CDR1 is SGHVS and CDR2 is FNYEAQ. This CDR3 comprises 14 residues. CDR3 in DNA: TGTGCCAGCAGCCCCGGGGCAACTAATGAAAAACTGTTTTTT. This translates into CASSPGATNEKLFF.

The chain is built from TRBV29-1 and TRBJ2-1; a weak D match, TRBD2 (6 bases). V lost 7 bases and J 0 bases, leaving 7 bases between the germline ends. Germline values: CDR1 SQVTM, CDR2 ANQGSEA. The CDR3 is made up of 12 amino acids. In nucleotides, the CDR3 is TGCAGCGGCGGGACCTCCTACAATGAGCAGTTCTTC. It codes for CSGGTSYNEQFF.

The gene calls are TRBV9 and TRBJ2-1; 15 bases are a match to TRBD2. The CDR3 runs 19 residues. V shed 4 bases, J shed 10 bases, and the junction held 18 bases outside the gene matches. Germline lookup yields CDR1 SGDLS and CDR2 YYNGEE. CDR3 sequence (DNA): TGTGCCAGCAGCACTGGGACTAGCGGGAGGAGGCCTTACAATGACGAGCAGTTCTTC. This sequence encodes CASSTGTSGRRPYNDEQFF.

The DNA of the CDR3 is TGTGCCAGTATTCGAACAGGATCGAACACTGAAGCTTTCTTT. It codes for CASIRTGSNTEAFF. J is TRBJ1-1 and V is TRBV19; D may be TRBD1 (5 bases). V shed 7 bases and J shed 1 base, with 13 bases lying between them. The germline CDR1 and CDR2 sequences are LNHDA and SQIVND (reference sequence). The CDR3 sequence is 14 residues long.

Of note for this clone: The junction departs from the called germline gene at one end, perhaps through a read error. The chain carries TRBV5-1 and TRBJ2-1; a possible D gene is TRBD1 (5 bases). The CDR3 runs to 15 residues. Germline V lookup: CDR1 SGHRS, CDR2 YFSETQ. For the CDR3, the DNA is TGCGTCAGCAGCTCAGGGTTCGCGTACTACAATGAGCAGTTCTTC. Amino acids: CVSSSGFAYYNEQFF.

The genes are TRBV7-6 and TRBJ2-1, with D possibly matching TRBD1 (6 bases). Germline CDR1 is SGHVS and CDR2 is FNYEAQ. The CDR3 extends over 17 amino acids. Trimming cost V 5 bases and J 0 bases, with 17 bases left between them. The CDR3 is CASSPLGAPSSYNEQFF. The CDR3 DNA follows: TGTGCCAGCAGCCCTTTGGGGGCGCCTAGCTCCTACAATGAGCAGTTCTTC. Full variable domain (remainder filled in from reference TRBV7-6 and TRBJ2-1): GAGVSQSPRYKVTKRGQDVALRCDPISGHVSLYWYRQALGQGPEFLTYFNYEAQQDKSGLPNDRFSAERPEGSISTLTIQRTEQRDSAMYRCASSPLGAPSSYNEQFFGPGTRLTVL.

CDR3 bases: TGTGCCAGCTCACCGACGATAGGACAGGGAGGCGAGCAGTACTTC. Its translation is CASSPTIGQGGEQYF. V is TRBV18 and J is TRBJ2-7, with 8 bases matching TRBD1. CDR1 and CDR2 from the germline V gene are KGHSH and LQKENI. The J segment lost 6 bases and the V segment lost 3 bases, leaving 10 bases of the junction unmatched. This CDR3 spans 15 amino acids.

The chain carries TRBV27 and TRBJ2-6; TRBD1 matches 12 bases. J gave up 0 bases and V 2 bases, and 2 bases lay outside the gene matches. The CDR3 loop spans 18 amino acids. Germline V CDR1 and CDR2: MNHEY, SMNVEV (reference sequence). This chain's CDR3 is CASSLAGQGASGANVLTF. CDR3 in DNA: TGTGCCAGCAGTTTAGCGGGACAGGGGGCCTCTGGGGCCAACGTCCTGACTTTC.

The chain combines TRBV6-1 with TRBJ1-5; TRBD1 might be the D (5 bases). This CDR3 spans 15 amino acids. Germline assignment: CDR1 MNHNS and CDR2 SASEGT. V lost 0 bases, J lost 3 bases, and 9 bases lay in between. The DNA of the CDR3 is TGTGCCAGCAGTGAAGCGGGGGGGACCAATCAGCCCCAGCATTTT. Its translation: CASSEAGGTNQPQHF.